This TCR beta chain was observed in a study of blood T cell repertoires in COVID-19. The germline gives CDR1 SGHAT, CDR2 FQNNGV. The V and J ends lost 3 bases and 7 bases, in that order; junction bases with no gene match: 8. The length of the CDR3 is 14 residues. Assay: immunoSEQ multiplex PCR; the TCRdb copy retains only in-frame clones and omits some. Of more than 70,000 clones in the sample, roughly 80% were seen once. The sequence came from an elderly woman with active or convalescent COVID-19. The chain employs TRBV11-2 and TRBJ2-5; 7 bases agree with TRBD2. The specimen sequenced was peripheral blood. CDR3 sequence (DNA): TGTGCCAGCAGCTTCGGGGGAGGGCCCGGGACCCAGTACTTC. It is translated as CASSFGGGPGTQYF.